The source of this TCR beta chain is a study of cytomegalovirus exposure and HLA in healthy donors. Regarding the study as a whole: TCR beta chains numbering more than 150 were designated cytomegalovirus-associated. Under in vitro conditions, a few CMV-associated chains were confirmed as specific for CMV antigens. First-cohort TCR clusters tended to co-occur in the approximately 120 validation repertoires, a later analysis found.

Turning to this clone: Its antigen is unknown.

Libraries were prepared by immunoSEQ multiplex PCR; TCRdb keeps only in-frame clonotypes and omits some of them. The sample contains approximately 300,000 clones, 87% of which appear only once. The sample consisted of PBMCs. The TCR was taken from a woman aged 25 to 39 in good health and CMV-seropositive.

CDR3 region: CASRAFVLAGTEAFF. The CDR3 region has the DNA TGTGCCAGCAGGGCCTTTGTACTAGCCGGGACTGAAGCTTTCTTT. J is TRBJ1-1 and V is TRBV6-5; D gene uncertain. V lost 6 bases and J 5 bases, leaving 19 bases between the germline ends. Germline values: CDR1 MNHEY, CDR2 SVGAGI. The CDR3 sequence is 15 residues long.